This TCR beta chain stems from a study of blood T cell repertoires in COVID-19. Trimming removed 2 bases at V and 1 base at J, with 17 bases between. The germline CDR1 and CDR2 sequences are SGHRS and YFSETQ. CDR3 length: 17 amino acids. Data came from immunoSEQ multiplex PCR; TCRdb stores just in-frame clones and leaves some out. The repertoire holds about 98,000 clones, with 70% to 80% as singletons. The sequence was obtained from a man aged 65-85 years with acute or convalescent COVID-19. The V call is TRBV5-1, the J call TRBJ2-3, with a tentative D call TRBD2 (5 bases). Sequenced material: peripheral blood. The DNA for the CDR3 is TGCGCCAGCAGCTTAGGGTTCCGCAGCGGCCGCACAGATACGCAGTATTTT. Its translation: CASSLGFRSGRTDTQYF.